This TCR beta chain was captured by sequencing in a study of CD8 T cells in ankylosing spondylitis. Per the germline V gene, CDR1 is LGHNA and CDR2 is YSLEER. The V and J ends lost 0 bases and 9 bases, in that order; junction bases with no gene match: 3. This CDR3 is 14 amino acids long. Overall study findings and caveats: CD8+ disease-linked clones were present at relatively low frequencies in blood. Matched ankylosing spondylitis synovial fluid reportedly contained a significantly enriched population of disease-linked clones. A TCR beta motif made of eight highly homologous variants seemed typical of ankylosing spondylitis blood.

Notes on this clonotype: Its cognate antigen is unknown.

Each CDR3 protein gets one entry after TCRdb re-called the 5' RACE reads with MiXCR. The sample has under 950,000 distinct CDR3 sequences, 15% to 20% seen once. The specimen sequenced was blood, either unsorted or a sorted T cell fraction (not recorded which). This rearrangement joins TRBV4-3 to TRBJ2-7, with TRBD2 matching 12 bases. The TCR originated in a male donor with ankylosing spondylitis. The CDR3 loop reads CASSQDLTSGRQYF. The CDR3 nucleotides are TGCGCCAGCAGCCAAGATTTGACTAGCGGGAGGCAGTACTTC.